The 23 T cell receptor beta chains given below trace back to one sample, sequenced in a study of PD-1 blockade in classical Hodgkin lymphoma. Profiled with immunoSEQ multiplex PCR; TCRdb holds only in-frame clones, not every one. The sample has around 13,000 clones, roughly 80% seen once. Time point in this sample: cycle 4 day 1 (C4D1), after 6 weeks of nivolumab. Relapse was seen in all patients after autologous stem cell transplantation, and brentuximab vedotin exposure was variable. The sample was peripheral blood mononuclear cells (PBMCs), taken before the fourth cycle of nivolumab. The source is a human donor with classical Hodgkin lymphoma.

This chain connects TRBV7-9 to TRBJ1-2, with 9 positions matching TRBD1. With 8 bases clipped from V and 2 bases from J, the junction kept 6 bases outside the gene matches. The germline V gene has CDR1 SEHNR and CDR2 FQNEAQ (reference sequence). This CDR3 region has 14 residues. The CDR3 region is CASGTGTGNYGYTF. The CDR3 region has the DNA TGTGCCAGCGGGACCGGGACAGGGAACTATGGCTACACCTTC.

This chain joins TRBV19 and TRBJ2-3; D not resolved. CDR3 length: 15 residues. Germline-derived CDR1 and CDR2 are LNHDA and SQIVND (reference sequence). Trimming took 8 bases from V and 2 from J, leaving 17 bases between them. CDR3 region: CASPGSPLLTDTQYF. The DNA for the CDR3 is TGTGCCAGTCCCGGATCGCCGTTGCTCACAGATACGCAGTATTTT.

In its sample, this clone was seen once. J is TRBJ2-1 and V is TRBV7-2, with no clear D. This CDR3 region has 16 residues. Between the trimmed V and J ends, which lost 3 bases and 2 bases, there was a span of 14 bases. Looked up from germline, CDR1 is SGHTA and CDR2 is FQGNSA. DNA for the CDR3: TGTGCCAGCAGCTTCCAGGCTGGCTTTACCTACAATGAGCAGTTCTTC. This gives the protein CASSFQAGFTYNEQFF.

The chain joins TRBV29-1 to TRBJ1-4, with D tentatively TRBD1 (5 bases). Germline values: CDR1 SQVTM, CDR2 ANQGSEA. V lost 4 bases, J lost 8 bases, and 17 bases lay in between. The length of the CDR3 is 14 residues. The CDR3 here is CSVVIPGRGEKLFF. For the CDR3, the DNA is TGCAGCGTTGTTATACCGGGGCGAGGGGAAAAACTGTTTTTT.

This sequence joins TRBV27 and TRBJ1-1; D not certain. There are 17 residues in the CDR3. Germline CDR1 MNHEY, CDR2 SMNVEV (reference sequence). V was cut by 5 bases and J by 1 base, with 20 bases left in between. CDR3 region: CASSPPGMFRRNTEAFF. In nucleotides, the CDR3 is TGTGCCAGCAGTCCCCCCGGAATGTTCAGAAGGAACACTGAAGCTTTCTTT.

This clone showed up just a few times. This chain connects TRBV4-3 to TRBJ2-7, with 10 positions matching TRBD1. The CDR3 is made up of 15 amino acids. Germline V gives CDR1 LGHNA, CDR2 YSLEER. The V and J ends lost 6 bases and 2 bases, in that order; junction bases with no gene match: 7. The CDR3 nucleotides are TGCGCCAGCAGGGTTTCCGGGACAGGGGCCTACGAGCAGTACTTC. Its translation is CASRVSGTGAYEQYF.

The CDR3 spells CASSFGQEGNEKLFF. The CDR3 DNA sequence: TGTGCCAGCAGCTTCGGACAGGAGGGTAATGAAAAACTGTTTTTT. The genes are TRBV5-8 and TRBJ1-4; 7 bases align to TRBD1. V lost 2 bases, J lost 4 bases, and 5 bases stayed unmatched. The CDR3 totals 15 residues. Germline assignment: CDR1 SGHTS and CDR2 YDEGEE.

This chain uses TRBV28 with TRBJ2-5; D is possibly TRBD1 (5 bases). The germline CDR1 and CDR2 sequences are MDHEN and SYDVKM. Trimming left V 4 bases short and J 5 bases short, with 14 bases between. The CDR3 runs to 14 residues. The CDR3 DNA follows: TGTGCCAGCAGTTCCCAGTGGGGCGGCGAGACCCAGTACTTC. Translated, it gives CASSSQWGGETQYF.

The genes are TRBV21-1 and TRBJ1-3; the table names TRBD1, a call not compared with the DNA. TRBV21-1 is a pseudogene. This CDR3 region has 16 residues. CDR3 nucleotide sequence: TGTGCCTTCCTGGCCGAAGGGGTCCGCTCTGGAAACACCATATATTTT. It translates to CAFLAEGVRSGNTIYF.

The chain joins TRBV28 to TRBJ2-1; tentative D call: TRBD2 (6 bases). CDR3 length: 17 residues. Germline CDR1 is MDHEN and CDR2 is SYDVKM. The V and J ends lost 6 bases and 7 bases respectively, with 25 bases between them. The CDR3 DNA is TGTGCCAGCAGCTGGGACCAGGAGGGGAATTTTGGGAATGAGCAGTTCTTC. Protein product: CASSWDQEGNFGNEQFF.

CDR3 in DNA: TGTGCCAGCAGTCTACCGAGGTACAGGGGGAAATCCGAAACCTACGAGCAGTACTTC. It translates to CASSLPRYRGKSETYEQYF. This chain links TRBV2 with TRBJ2-7, with 8 bases lining up with TRBD1. V dropped 5 bases and J dropped 2; count of bases not matched to a gene: 20. CDR3 length: 19 residues. Germline CDR1 and CDR2: SNHLY and FYNNEI.

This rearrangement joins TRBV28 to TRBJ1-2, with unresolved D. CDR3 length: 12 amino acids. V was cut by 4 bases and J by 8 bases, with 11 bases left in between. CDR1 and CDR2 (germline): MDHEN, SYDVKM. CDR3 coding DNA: TGTGCCAGCAGTTCCCCACTAGGGGGCTACACCTTC. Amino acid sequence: CASSSPLGGYTF.

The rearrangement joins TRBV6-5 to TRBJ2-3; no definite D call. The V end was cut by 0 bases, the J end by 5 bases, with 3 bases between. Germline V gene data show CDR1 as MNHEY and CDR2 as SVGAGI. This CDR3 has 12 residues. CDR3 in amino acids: CASSYSRDTQYF. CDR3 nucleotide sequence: TGTGCCAGCAGTTACTCGCGAGATACGCAGTATTTT.

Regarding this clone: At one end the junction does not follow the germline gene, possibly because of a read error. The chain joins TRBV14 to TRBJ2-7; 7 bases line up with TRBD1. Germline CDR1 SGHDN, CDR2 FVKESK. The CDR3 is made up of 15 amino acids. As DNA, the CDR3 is TGTGCCAGCAGCCCCCGGGACAGAGTTTCCTCCGAGCAGTACTTC. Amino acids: CASSPRDRVSSEQYF.

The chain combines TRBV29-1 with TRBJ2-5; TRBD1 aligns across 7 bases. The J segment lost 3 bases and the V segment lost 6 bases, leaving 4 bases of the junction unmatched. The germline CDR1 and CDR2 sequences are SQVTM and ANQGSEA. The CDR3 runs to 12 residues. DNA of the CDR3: TGCAGCGTGCTGACAGGGAAAGAGACCCAGTACTTC. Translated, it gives CSVLTGKETQYF.

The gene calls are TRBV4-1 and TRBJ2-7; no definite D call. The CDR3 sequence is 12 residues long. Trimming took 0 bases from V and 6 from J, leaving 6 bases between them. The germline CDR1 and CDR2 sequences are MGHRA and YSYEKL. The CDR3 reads CASSQDPVEQYF. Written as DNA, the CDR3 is TGCGCCAGCAGCCAAGATCCGGTCGAGCAGTACTTC.

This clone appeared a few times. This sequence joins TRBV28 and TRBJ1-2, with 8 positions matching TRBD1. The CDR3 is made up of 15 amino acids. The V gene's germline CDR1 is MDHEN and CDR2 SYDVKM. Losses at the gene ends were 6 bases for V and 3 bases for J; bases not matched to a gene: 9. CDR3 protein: CASSRTGSIYYGYTF. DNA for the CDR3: TGTGCCAGCAGCCGGACAGGGAGTATCTACTATGGCTACACCTTC.

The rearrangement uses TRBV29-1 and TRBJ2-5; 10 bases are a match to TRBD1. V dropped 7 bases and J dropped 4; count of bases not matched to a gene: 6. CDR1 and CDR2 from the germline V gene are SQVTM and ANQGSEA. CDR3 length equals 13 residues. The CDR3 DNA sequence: TGCAGCGCTGACCGGGACAGGGGAGAGACCCAGTACTTC. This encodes CSADRDRGETQYF. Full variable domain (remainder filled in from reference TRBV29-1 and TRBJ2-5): SAVISQKPSRDICQRGTSLTIQCQVDSQVTMMFWYRQQPGQSLTLIATANQGSEATYESGFVIDKFPISRPNLTFSTLTVSNMSPEDSSIYLCSADRDRGETQYFGPGTRLLVL.

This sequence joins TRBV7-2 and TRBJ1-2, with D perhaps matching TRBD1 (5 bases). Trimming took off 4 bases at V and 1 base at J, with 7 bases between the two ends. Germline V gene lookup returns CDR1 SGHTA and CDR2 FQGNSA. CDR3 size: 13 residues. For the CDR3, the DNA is TGTGCCAGCAGCTATGACAGTAACTATGGCTACACCTTC. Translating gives CASSYDSNYGYTF.

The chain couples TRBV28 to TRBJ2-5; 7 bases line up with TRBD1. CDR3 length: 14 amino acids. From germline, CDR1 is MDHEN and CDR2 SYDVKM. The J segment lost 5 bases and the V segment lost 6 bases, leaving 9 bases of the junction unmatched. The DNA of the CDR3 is TGTGCCAGCAGCTTGACAGGGCTCCTGGAGACCCAGTACTTC. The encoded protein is CASSLTGLLETQYF. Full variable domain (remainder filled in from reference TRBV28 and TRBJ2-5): DVKVTQSSRYLVKRTGEKVFLECVQDMDHENMFWYRQDPGLGLRLIYFSYDVKMKEKGDIPEGYSVSREKKERFSLILESASTNQTSMYLCASSLTGLLETQYFGPGTRLLVL.

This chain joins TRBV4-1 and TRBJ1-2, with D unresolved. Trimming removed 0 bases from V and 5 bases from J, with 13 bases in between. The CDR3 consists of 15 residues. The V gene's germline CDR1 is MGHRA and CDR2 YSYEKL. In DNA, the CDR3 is TGCGCCAGCAGCCAAGATGATCAAGATAGGTATGGCTACACCTTC. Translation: CASSQDDQDRYGYTF.

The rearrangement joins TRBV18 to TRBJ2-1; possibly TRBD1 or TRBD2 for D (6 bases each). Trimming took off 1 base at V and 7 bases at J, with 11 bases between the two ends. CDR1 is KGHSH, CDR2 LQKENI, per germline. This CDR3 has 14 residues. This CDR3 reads CASSPQGGLNEQFF. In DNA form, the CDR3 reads TGTGCCAGCTCACCACAGGGGGGATTGAATGAGCAGTTCTTC. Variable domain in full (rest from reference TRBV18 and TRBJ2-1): NAGVMQNPRHLVRRRGQEARLRCSPMKGHSHVYWYRQLPEEGLKFMVYLQKENIIDESGMPKERFSAEFPKEGPSILRIQQVVRGDSAAYFCASSPQGGLNEQFFGPGTRLTVL.

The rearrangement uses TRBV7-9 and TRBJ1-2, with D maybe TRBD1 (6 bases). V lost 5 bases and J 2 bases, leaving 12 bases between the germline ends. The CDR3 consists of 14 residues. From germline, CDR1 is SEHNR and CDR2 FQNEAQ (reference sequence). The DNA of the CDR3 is TGTGCCAGCAGCGTTACAGGGAACAACTATGGCTACACCTTC. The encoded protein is CASSVTGNNYGYTF.